Shown below are 21 T cell receptor beta chains from a single sample sequenced in a study of shared clonotypes between healthy human individuals. TCRdb's table, derived via immunoSEQ multiplex PCR, lists solely in-frame clones and lacks some. The table has 700,000 or so clones, 72% seen once. Sequenced: memory CD4+ T cells sorted from blood. As for subset: CD45RA-negative fraction. The receptor source for this set is a woman aged 25 to 39 in good health.

This chain connects TRBV7-2 to TRBJ2-2, with D hard to call. The V gene's germline CDR1 is SGHTA and CDR2 FQGNSA. V lost 2 bases and J 2 bases, leaving 9 bases between the germline ends. This CDR3 region has 15 residues. The CDR3 nucleotides are TGTGCCAGCAGCTTATCGAGCACTAACACCGGGGAGCTGTTTTTT. It yields the protein CASSLSSTNTGELFF.

The chain uses TRBV15 and TRBJ1-1, with D tentatively TRBD1 (6 bases). Germline V gene lookup returns CDR1 LNHNV and CDR2 YYDKDF (reference sequence). This CDR3 contains 18 residues. Deletions cut 5 bases from V and 1 base from J, with 23 bases between. The CDR3 loop reads CATSSIGRGRYGNTEAFF. Written as DNA, the CDR3 is TGTGCCACCAGCTCTATTGGGCGGGGGCGGTATGGGAACACTGAAGCTTTCTTT.

The chain has TRBV7-3 and TRBJ2-2; D unclear. CDR3 length equals 14 residues. Germline assignment: CDR1 SGHTA and CDR2 FQGTGA. V lost 5 bases to trimming and J lost 2 bases, with 9 bases between them. The CDR3 reads CASSRADNTGELFF. CDR3 DNA: TGTGCCAGCAGCAGAGCAGATAACACCGGGGAGCTGTTTTTT.

This clone was observed once. The chain has TRBV19 and TRBJ2-3; D ambiguous. CDR3 length equals 14 residues. Germline CDR1 reads LNHDA; CDR2 reads SQIVND (reference sequence). Trimming took off 7 bases at V and 6 bases at J, with 17 bases between the two ends. The CDR3 protein is CASTDRPVGDTQYF. The CDR3 coding sequence is TGTGCCAGTACTGATCGTCCGGTTGGGGATACGCAGTATTTT.

The chain uses TRBV29-1 and TRBJ2-1; unclear D gene. Germline CDR1 reads SQVTM; CDR2 reads ANQGSEA. This CDR3 comprises 14 residues. Trimming took 6 bases from V and 6 from J, leaving 18 bases between them. The CDR3 region has the DNA TGCAGCGTGTATGACTTCGCTCCCCTCAATGAGCAGTTCTTC. Residues: CSVYDFAPLNEQFF.

This chain joins TRBV6-4 and TRBJ2-6; D is unresolved. The CDR3 extends over 16 amino acids. CDR1 and CDR2 (germline): MRHNA, SNTAGT. V was clipped by 5 bases and J by 0 bases, with 11 bases between them. The chain's CDR3 is CASSLTSSSGANVLTF. DNA of the CDR3: TGTGCCAGCAGTCTGACATCCAGCTCTGGGGCCAACGTCCTGACTTTC.

J is TRBJ2-7 and V is TRBV10-3, with 7 bases lining up with TRBD1. Germline CDR1 is ENHRY and CDR2 is SYGVKD. Trimming at V came to 2 bases and at J to 1 base, leaving 5 bases not matched to a gene. The CDR3 runs 15 residues. The CDR3 spells CAISEDRVGSYEQYF. CDR3 nucleotides: TGTGCCATCAGTGAGGACAGGGTAGGGTCCTACGAGCAGTACTTC.

V gene TRBV2 combines with J gene TRBJ2-5; the match to TRBD2 covers 11 bases. The CDR3 is made up of 15 amino acids. CDR1 is SNHLY and CDR2 is FYNNEI in the germline V gene. V gave up 6 bases and J gave up 5 bases; unmatched junction bases: 8. This chain's CDR3 is CASSEILAGGETQYF. CDR3 DNA: TGTGCCAGCAGCGAAATTCTAGCGGGAGGTGAGACCCAGTACTTC.

V and J are TRBV5-1 and TRBJ2-7; D is perhaps TRBD2 (6 bases). Germline lookup yields CDR1 SGHRS and CDR2 YFSETQ. This CDR3 is 15 amino acids long. With 2 bases removed from V and 1 base from J, the gap between germline ends came to 13 bases. CDR3 loop: CASSFNTGGSYEQYF. The CDR3 DNA sequence: TGCGCCAGCAGCTTTAACACCGGGGGATCCTACGAGCAGTACTTC.

This sequence joins TRBV28 and TRBJ1-1; tentative D call: TRBD1 (6 bases). CDR3 length: 14 amino acids. The V end lost 3 bases, the J end lost 11 bases, and 19 bases lay between the germline ends. The germline V gene has CDR1 MDHEN and CDR2 SYDVKM. The CDR3: CASSFPSTGRSAFF. For the CDR3, the DNA is TGTGCCAGCAGTTTTCCATCTACAGGGCGCTCGGCTTTCTTT. The full variable domain, completed using reference TRBV28 and TRBJ1-1, is DVKVTQSSRYLVKRTGEKVFLECVQDMDHENMFWYRQDPGLGLRLIYFSYDVKMKEKGDIPEGYSVSREKKERFSLILESASTNQTSMYLCASSFPSTGRSAFFGQGTRLTVV.

The rearrangement uses TRBV6-4 and TRBJ2-1, with D tentatively TRBD1 (5 bases). Germline V CDR1 and CDR2: MRHNA, SNTAGT. The CDR3 totals 13 residues. V was clipped by 0 bases and J by 9 bases, with 9 bases between them. Here the CDR3 DNA reads TGTGCCAGCAGTGACTCGAGTCAGGGTGAGCAGTTCTTC. Protein sequence: CASSDSSQGEQFF.

The chain uses TRBV6-1 and TRBJ1-4, with D maybe TRBD1 (6 bases). CDR3 length equals 15 residues. CDR1 is MNHNS, CDR2 SASEGT, per germline. V gave up 4 bases and J gave up 7 bases, with 16 bases separating them. The CDR3, as DNA: TGTGCCAGCAGTGTGAAGGCAGGGGAGGGTGAAAAACTGTTTTTT. This encodes CASSVKAGEGEKLFF.

The rearrangement uses TRBV18 and TRBJ2-2; 7 nucleotides line up with TRBD1. Germline trimming cut 6 bases from V and 7 bases from J; bases unmatched to any gene: 5. The CDR3 is made up of 13 amino acids. From germline, CDR1 is KGHSH and CDR2 LQKENI. The CDR3 protein is CASSPQGDGELFF. CDR3 nucleotides: TGTGCCAGCTCCCCTCAGGGGGACGGGGAGCTGTTTTTT.

The chain recombines TRBV5-5 with TRBJ1-2, with 7 positions matching TRBD1. The CDR3 runs 16 residues. V was pared by 0 bases and J by 2 bases, with 7 bases of the junction left unmatched. The V gene's germline CDR1 is SGHKS and CDR2 YYEKEE (reference sequence). CDR3 loop: CASSLAPTGINYGYTF. CDR3 nucleotides: TGTGCCAGCAGCTTGGCCCCGACAGGGATAAACTATGGCTACACCTTC. Complete variable domain (other parts from reference TRBV5-5 and TRBJ1-2): DAGVTQSPTHLIKTRGQQVTLRCSPISGHKSVSWYQQVLGQGPQFIFQYYEKEERGRGNFPDRFSARQFPNYSSELNVNALLLGDSALYLCASSLAPTGINYGYTFGSGTRLTVV.

This clone was observed many times. This sequence joins TRBV19 and TRBJ1-2; D call uncertain. Germline V lookup: CDR1 LNHDA, CDR2 SQIVND (reference sequence). V was shortened by 5 bases and J by 3 bases, with 10 bases between the two germline ends. CDR3 length: 13 residues. The CDR3 sequence: CASSPDGYYGYTF. The CDR3 DNA follows: TGTGCCAGTAGTCCGGACGGATACTATGGCTACACCTTC.

V is TRBV6-5 and J is TRBJ2-1; maybe TRBD2 (6 bases). This CDR3 has 15 amino acids. CDR1 MNHEY and CDR2 SVGAGI come from the germline V gene. Trimming cost V 7 bases and J 0 bases, with 13 bases left between them. CDR3 amino acids: CASTPSESSYNEQFF. The CDR3 DNA follows: TGTGCCAGCACCCCTAGCGAAAGCTCCTACAATGAGCAGTTCTTC.

The V and J genes are TRBV6-5 and TRBJ2-7, with TRBD1 as a possible D gene (5 bases). The CDR3 contains 11 residues. Trimming stripped 6 bases from V and 4 bases from J, with 7 bases between. The germline gives CDR1 MNHEY, CDR2 SVGAGI. Here the CDR3 reads CASRQGYEQYF. The CDR3 nucleotides are TGTGCCAGCAGGCAGGGTTACGAGCAGTACTTC.

A few counts support this clone. For the CDR3, the DNA is TGCAGCCTTAGCGAGACAGACCCCTACGAGCAGTACTTC. It specifies CSLSETDPYEQYF. This chain uses TRBV29-1 with TRBJ2-7; D could derive from TRBD1 or TRBD2 (5 bases each). The germline V and J ends were trimmed by 8 bases and 2 bases, with 16 bases remaining between them. CDR3 length: 13 residues. Per the germline V gene, CDR1 is SQVTM and CDR2 is ANQGSEA.

The CDR3 loop is CASSESGFNQPQHF. The CDR3 nucleotides are TGCGCCAGCAGCGAGTCAGGGTTCAATCAGCCCCAGCATTTT. V usage is TRBV5-1 and J usage is TRBJ1-5; perhaps TRBD1 as D (5 bases). Germline V gene sequence: CDR1 SGHRS, CDR2 YFSETQ. The CDR3 contains 14 residues. V dropped 4 bases and J dropped 3 bases, with 11 bases sitting between them.

This clone was seen a few times. The V and J genes are TRBV7-2 and TRBJ2-7; D possibly uses TRBD1 or TRBD2 (5 bases each). V lost 1 base to trimming and J lost 7 bases, with 17 bases between them. This CDR3 contains 15 residues. The germline V gene has CDR1 SGHTA and CDR2 FQGNSA. The CDR3 loop reads CASSLGGGTRGEQYF. The CDR3 DNA sequence: TGTGCCAGCAGCTTAGGGGGTGGGACCCGCGGGGAGCAGTACTTC.

The rearrangement joins TRBV28 to TRBJ1-1; 9 bases match TRBD1. The germline V gene encodes CDR1 MDHEN and CDR2 SYDVKM. The trim removed 4 bases at V and 1 base at J, leaving 1 base unmatched. This CDR3 is built from 14 residues. CDR3 sequence reads: CASSWTGANTEAFF. The CDR3 region has the DNA TGTGCCAGCAGTTGGACAGGGGCGAACACTGAAGCTTTCTTT.